The next 23 T cell receptor beta chains were all read from a single sample in a study of T-cell reconstitution after alpha-beta-depleted transplantation in children. Using unique molecular identifiers, the investigators prepared the TCRbeta library. In TCRdb, the PCR reads were re-called with MiXCR into one record per CDR3 protein. The sample has a few hundred thousand distinct CDR3 sequences, 25% to 30% seen once. The sample here was PBMCs, taken before TCRalphabeta/CD19-depleted stem cell transplant. The receptors were sampled from a boy under three years old with Wiskott-Aldrich syndrome, due to receive a stem cell transplant.

Only a few counts were recorded for this clonotype. This rearrangement joins TRBV4-1 to TRBJ1-1, with D perhaps TRBD1 (5 bases). CDR3 length equals 20 residues. The V and J ends lost 0 bases and 1 base respectively, with 24 bases between them. Germline CDR1 and CDR2: MGHRA and YSYEKL. The CDR3 loop reads CASSQDPVFRDAAENTEAFF. CDR3 nucleotides: TGCGCCAGCAGCCAAGACCCAGTTTTCAGGGACGCGGCGGAGAACACTGAAGCTTTCTTT.

This clonotype has a handful of counts. This chain links TRBV20-1 with TRBJ2-1; D gene unclear. The CDR3 is 12 residues long. V lost 2 bases to trimming and J lost 6 bases, with 8 bases between them. Germline V gene data show CDR1 as DFQATT and CDR2 as SNEGSKA (reference sequence). The CDR3 DNA reads as TGCAGTGCTAGACGGGCGCCCAATGAGCAGTTCTTC. The encoded protein is CSARRAPNEQFF.

The CDR3 region has the DNA TGTGCCAGCTCACCAGGTCCCTTTGGGGGCTACACCTTC. It codes for CASSPGPFGGYTF. The chain carries TRBV18 and TRBJ1-2; D is ambiguous. The CDR3 length is 13 residues. Germline-derived CDR1 and CDR2 are KGHSH and LQKENI. Trimming took off 2 bases at V and 8 bases at J, with 12 bases between the two ends. The whole variable domain, remainder taken from reference TRBV18 and TRBJ1-2, is NAGVMQNPRHLVRRRGQEARLRCSPMKGHSHVYWYRQLPEEGLKFMVYLQKENIIDESGMPKERFSAEFPKEGPSILRIQQVVRGDSAAYFCASSPGPFGGYTFGSGTRLTVV.

This sequence joins TRBV7-9 and TRBJ2-1, with 8 bases fitting TRBD2. CDR3 size: 14 residues. Germline assignment: CDR1 SEHNR and CDR2 FQNEAQ (reference sequence). Trimming took 3 bases from V and 7 from J; bases not matched to a gene: 5. DNA for the CDR3: TGTGCCAGCAGCTTTCCCTTAGCGGGGAATGAGCAGTTCTTC. Encoded protein: CASSFPLAGNEQFF.

The chain couples TRBV20-1 to TRBJ2-7, with D perhaps being TRBD1 or TRBD2 (5 bases each). V lost 5 bases and J lost 5, with 16 bases in between. Germline V gives CDR1 DFQATT, CDR2 SNEGSKA (reference sequence). The CDR3 has 13 amino acids. For the CDR3, the DNA is TGCAGTGCTGAGGGGCCTCGAGGCGACGAGCAGTACTTC. This codes for CSAEGPRGDEQYF.

This clonotype was observed once. This chain uses TRBV20-1 with TRBJ1-4; D not resolved. The length of the CDR3 is 15 residues. The germline V and J ends were trimmed by 0 bases and 7 bases, with 15 bases remaining between them. Germline CDR1 and CDR2: DFQATT and SNEGSKA (reference sequence). CDR3 coding DNA: TGCAGTGCTAGAGATCTCGGGAGTGGTTTTGAAAAACTGTTTTTT. It specifies CSARDLGSGFEKLFF.

This clonotype has ten or more counts. This chain uses TRBV5-1 with TRBJ2-1; D not resolved. This CDR3 has 14 residues. With 2 bases removed from V and 2 bases from J, the gap between germline ends came to 8 bases. In germline, CDR1 is SGHRS, CDR2 YFSETQ. CDR3 in DNA: TGCGCCAGCAGCTTCAGTTTGGCCTACAATGAGCAGTTCTTC. It specifies CASSFSLAYNEQFF.

The rearrangement joins TRBV10-3 to TRBJ2-5, with no clear D. CDR1 ENHRY and CDR2 SYGVKD come from the germline V gene. V was cut by 4 bases and J by 0 bases, with 6 bases left in between. CDR3 length equals 13 residues. The chain's CDR3 is CAISAGNQETQYF. DNA for the CDR3: TGTGCCATCAGTGCGGGTAACCAAGAGACCCAGTACTTC.

The sample holds a few counts of this clonotype. This chain joins TRBV29-1 and TRBJ2-1; no definite D call. There are 12 residues in the CDR3. In germline, CDR1 is SQVTM, CDR2 ANQGSEA. V was shortened by 7 bases and J by 6 bases, with 13 bases between the two germline ends. CDR3 bases: TGCAGCGCAGAAAAGACAACCAATGAGCAGTTCTTC. This gives the protein CSAEKTTNEQFF.

The V gene is TRBV11-1, the J gene TRBJ2-3, with D possibly TRBD1 on 5 matching bases. Trimming cost V 3 bases and J 4 bases, with 8 bases left between them. Germline V gene lookup returns CDR1 SGHAT and CDR2 FQDESV (reference sequence). This CDR3 region has 13 residues. The CDR3 DNA sequence: TGTGCCAGCAGCTTTCAGGGTCCAGATACGCAGTATTTT. This sequence encodes CASSFQGPDTQYF.

The V call is TRBV7-3, the J call TRBJ2-2; tentative D call: TRBD2 (5 bases). Trimming pared 4 bases from V and 6 bases from J, leaving 9 bases between. The CDR3 extends over 13 amino acids. Germline V gene data show CDR1 as SGHTA and CDR2 as FQGTGA. The CDR3 protein is CASSSGLAGELFF. The CDR3, as DNA: TGTGCCAGCAGCTCAGGACTGGCCGGGGAGCTGTTTTTT. Full variable domain (missing parts from reference TRBV7-3 and TRBJ2-2): GAGVSQTPSNKVTEKGKYVELRCDPISGHTALYWYRQSLGQGPEFLIYFQGTGAADDSGLPNDRFFAVRPEGSVSTLKIQRTERGDSAVYLCASSSGLAGELFFGEGSRLTVL.

CDR3 nucleotides: TGCAGTGCTAGATCCGACGGCTCTGGAAACACCATATATTTT. Translating gives CSARSDGSGNTIYF. The rearrangement links TRBV20-1 to TRBJ1-3; D uncertain. CDR1 is DFQATT, CDR2 SNEGSKA, per germline (reference sequence). Trimming stripped 2 bases from V and 0 bases from J, with 8 bases between. The CDR3 has 14 amino acids.

The chain links TRBV20-1 to TRBJ2-1, with D perhaps matching TRBD1 (5 bases). CDR3 size: 11 residues. V lost 3 bases, J lost 5 bases, and 5 bases lay in between. The germline V gene encodes CDR1 DFQATT and CDR2 SNEGSKA (reference sequence). The CDR3 sequence is CSARGHNEQFF. The CDR3 coding sequence is TGCAGTGCTAGGGGGCACAATGAGCAGTTCTTC.

This clonotype was seen only a few times. V usage is TRBV20-1 and J usage is TRBJ2-5, with D possibly matching TRBD1 (6 bases). Germline CDR1 is DFQATT and CDR2 is SNEGSKA (reference sequence). The CDR3 is 13 residues long. V was shortened by 3 bases and J by 7 bases, with 15 bases between the two germline ends. This CDR3 reads CSASGDNLGTQYF. CDR3 nucleotide sequence: TGCAGTGCTAGCGGGGACAACCTAGGGACCCAGTACTTC.

This clonotype was recorded a few times. The chain couples TRBV29-1 to TRBJ2-1; no definite D call. The V end was cut by 1 base, the J end by 6 bases, with 13 bases between. Germline V gene data show CDR1 as SQVTM and CDR2 as ANQGSEA. This CDR3 contains 14 residues. The CDR3 region is CSVEVPPVGNEQFF. The CDR3 DNA follows: TGCAGCGTTGAAGTACCTCCGGTCGGCAATGAGCAGTTCTTC.

V gene TRBV20-1 combines with J gene TRBJ2-1; 11 bases map to TRBD2. There are 15 residues in the CDR3. Germline values: CDR1 DFQATT, CDR2 SNEGSKA (reference sequence). V was pared by 5 bases and J by 14 bases, with 17 bases of the junction left unmatched. The CDR3 DNA follows: TGCAGTGCTCAGCCCACTAGCGGGAGAGGGATTGGGGAGTTCTTC. Translation gives CSAQPTSGRGIGEFF.

This clonotype was counted between two and nine times. CDR3 residues: CASSLVGQGSNEQYF. CDR3 bases: TGCGCCAGCAGCTTGGTGGGACAGGGGAGCAACGAGCAGTACTTC. The chain combines TRBV5-1 with TRBJ2-7; 10 nucleotides match TRBD1. J gave up 5 bases and V 0 bases, and 5 bases lay outside the gene matches. This CDR3 contains 15 residues. CDR1 SGHRS and CDR2 YFSETQ come from the germline V gene.

V is TRBV12-3 or TRBV12-4 and J is TRBJ2-3; TRBD2 matches at 9 bases. This CDR3 has 14 residues. J gave up 6 bases and V 6 bases, and 7 bases lay outside the gene matches. CDR3 amino acids: CASRRSGRRDTQYF. CDR3 coding DNA: TGTGCCAGCAGGAGAAGCGGGAGGAGGGATACGCAGTATTTT.

The chain combines TRBV5-1 with TRBJ2-1; no clear D. Per the germline V gene, CDR1 is SGHRS and CDR2 is YFSETQ. Trimming removed 4 bases at V and 2 bases at J, with 7 bases between. CDR3 length: 13 residues. The CDR3 loop reads CASSLQTYNEQFF. Written as DNA, the CDR3 is TGCGCCAGCAGCCTCCAGACCTACAATGAGCAGTTCTTC. Using reference TRBV5-1 and TRBJ2-1 for the parts outside the CDR3, the full variable domain is KAGVTQTPRYLIKTRGQQVTLSCSPISGHRSVSWYQQTPGQGLQFLFEYFSETQRNKGNFPGRFSGRQFSNSRSEMNVSTLELGDSALYLCASSLQTYNEQFFGPGTRLTVL.

The chain recombines TRBV3-1 with TRBJ1-2, with TRBD1 matching 10 bases. V shed 7 bases and J 5 bases; nucleotides not matched to a gene: 16. This CDR3 contains 17 residues. Germline V gene data show CDR1 as LGHDT and CDR2 as YNNKEL (reference sequence). CDR3 amino acids: CASTRGQGLNPRYGYTF. The CDR3 coding sequence is TGTGCCAGCACCAGGGGACAGGGGCTAAACCCGAGATATGGCTACACCTTC.

This clonotype has only a few counts. The chain employs TRBV7-3 and TRBJ2-6; 8 nucleotides agree with TRBD2. After removal of 2 bases from V and 4 bases from J, the junction contained 13 bases not matched to a gene. In germline, CDR1 is SGHTA, CDR2 FQGTGA. The CDR3 sequence is 19 residues long. The CDR3 DNA reads as TGTGCCAGCAGCTTACTTGGTAGCGGGATGAAAGACGGGGCCAACGTCCTGACTTTC. It codes for CASSLLGSGMKDGANVLTF.

This clonotype came up a few times. The V gene is TRBV5-1, the J gene TRBJ2-5; D uncertain. Trimming cost V 0 bases and J 0 bases, with 12 bases left between them. The CDR3 spans 16 residues. Per the germline V gene, CDR1 is SGHRS and CDR2 is YFSETQ. The CDR3 nucleotides are TGCGCCAGCAGCTTGGGGAATCACGCGTACCAAGAGACCCAGTACTTC. It codes for CASSLGNHAYQETQYF.

This clonotype has a handful of counts. As DNA, the CDR3 is TGCAGCGTAGGGAGCTCCTACGAGCAGTACTTC. Its protein product is CSVGSSYEQYF. V and J are TRBV29-1 and TRBJ2-7; tentative D call: TRBD2 (5 bases). This CDR3 is 11 amino acids long. Germline CDR1 reads SQVTM; CDR2 reads ANQGSEA. V was cut by 6 bases and J by 0 bases, with 6 bases left in between.